The source of this TCR beta chain is a study of T-cell reconstitution after alpha-beta-depleted transplantation in children. This clonotype was observed a handful of times. This CDR3 has 16 amino acids. V lost 0 bases to trimming and J lost 1 base, with 12 bases between them. Germline lookup yields CDR1 MNHEY and CDR2 SMNVEV (reference sequence). For TCRbeta, the library was prepared with unique molecular identifiers. A single record per CDR3 protein comes from TCRdb applying MiXCR to the PCR reads. The data contain around 500,000 distinct CDR3 sequences, 23% of them singletons. This clonotype was sampled from a boy younger than two who had a stem cell transplant for acute myeloid leukemia, so the T cells may come from the graft donor. Sample: PBMCs, mostly from graft donor cells, taken 360 days after TCRalphabeta/CD19-depleted stem cell transplant. The rearrangement links TRBV27 to TRBJ1-1; the D gene is possibly TRBD1 (5 bases). This chain's CDR3 is CASSLSGGRGNTEAFF. Here the CDR3 DNA reads TGTGCCAGCAGTTTATCCGGAGGGAGGGGGAACACTGAAGCTTTCTTT.